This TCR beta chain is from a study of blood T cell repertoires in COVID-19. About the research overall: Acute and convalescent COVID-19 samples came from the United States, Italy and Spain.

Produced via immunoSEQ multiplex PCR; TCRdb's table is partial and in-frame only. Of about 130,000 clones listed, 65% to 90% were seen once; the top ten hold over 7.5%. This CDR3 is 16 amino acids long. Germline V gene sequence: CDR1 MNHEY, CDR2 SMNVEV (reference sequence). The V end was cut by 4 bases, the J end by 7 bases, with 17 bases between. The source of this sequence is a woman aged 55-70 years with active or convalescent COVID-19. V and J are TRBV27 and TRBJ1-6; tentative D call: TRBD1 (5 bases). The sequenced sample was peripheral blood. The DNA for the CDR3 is TGTGCCAGCAGTTCCTTAGGGGATGGGTGGAATTCACCCCTCCACTTT. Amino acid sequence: CASSSLGDGWNSPLHF.